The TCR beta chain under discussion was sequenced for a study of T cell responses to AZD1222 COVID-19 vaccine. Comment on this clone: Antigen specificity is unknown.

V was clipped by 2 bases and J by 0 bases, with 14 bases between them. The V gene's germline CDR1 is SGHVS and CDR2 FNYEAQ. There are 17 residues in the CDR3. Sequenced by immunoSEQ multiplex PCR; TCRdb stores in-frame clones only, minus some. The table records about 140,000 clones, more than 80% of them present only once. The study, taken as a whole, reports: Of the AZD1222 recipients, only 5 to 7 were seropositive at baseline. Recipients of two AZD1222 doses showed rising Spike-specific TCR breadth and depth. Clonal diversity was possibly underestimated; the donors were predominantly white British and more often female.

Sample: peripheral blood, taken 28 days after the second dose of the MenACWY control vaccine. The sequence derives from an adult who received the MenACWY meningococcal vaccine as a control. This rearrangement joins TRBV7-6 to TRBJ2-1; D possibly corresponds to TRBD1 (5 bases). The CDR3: CASSLTYRLSSYNEQFF. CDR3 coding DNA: TGTGCCAGCAGCTTAACATACAGGCTCAGCTCCTACAATGAGCAGTTCTTC.